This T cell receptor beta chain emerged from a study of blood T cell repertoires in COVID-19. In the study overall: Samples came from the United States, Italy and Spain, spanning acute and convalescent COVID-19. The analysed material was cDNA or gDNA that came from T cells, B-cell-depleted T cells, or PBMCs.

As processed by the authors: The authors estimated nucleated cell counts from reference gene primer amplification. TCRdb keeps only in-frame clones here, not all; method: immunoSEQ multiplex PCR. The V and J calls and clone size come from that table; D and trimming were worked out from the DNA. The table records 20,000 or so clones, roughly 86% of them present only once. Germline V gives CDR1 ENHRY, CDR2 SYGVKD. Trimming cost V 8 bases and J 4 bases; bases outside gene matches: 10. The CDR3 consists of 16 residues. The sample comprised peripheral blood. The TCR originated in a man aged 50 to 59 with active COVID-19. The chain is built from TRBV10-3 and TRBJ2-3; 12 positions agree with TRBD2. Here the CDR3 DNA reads TGTGCCATCTCGACCGGGACTAGCGGGCAATCAGATACGCAGTATTTT. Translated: CAISTGTSGQSDTQYF.